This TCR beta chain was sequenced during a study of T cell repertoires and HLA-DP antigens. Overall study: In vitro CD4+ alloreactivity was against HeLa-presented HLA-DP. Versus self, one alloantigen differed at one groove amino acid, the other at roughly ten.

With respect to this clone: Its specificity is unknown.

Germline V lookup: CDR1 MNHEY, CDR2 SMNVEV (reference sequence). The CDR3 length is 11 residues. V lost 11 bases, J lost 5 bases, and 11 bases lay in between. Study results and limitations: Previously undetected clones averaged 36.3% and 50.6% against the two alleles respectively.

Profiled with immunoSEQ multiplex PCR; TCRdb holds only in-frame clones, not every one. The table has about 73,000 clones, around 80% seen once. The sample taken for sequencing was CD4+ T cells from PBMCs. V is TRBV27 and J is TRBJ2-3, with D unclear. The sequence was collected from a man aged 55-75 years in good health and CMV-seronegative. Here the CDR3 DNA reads TGTGCCGGTGGGGTAGGAGATACGCAGTATTTT. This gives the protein CAGGVGDTQYF.